The 26 T cell receptor beta chains presented below share a single source sample, sequenced in a study of glioma-infiltrating T cells after dendritic cell vaccination. Sample time point: after dendritic cell vaccination, including at tumor progression/relapse. Generated by immunoSEQ multiplex PCR, the TCRdb table keeps only in-frame clones and is missing some. The table shows roughly 50,000 clones, with approximately 89% occurring only once. The sequenced sample was blood, obtained after dendritic cell vaccination. All receptors come from a human donor with glioblastoma.

The chain carries TRBV7-2 and TRBJ2-1; 10 bases are a match to TRBD2. Unmatched junction bases numbered 7, after V lost 5 bases and J lost 6 bases. This CDR3 has 15 residues. Germline assignment: CDR1 SGHTA and CDR2 FQGNSA. The CDR3 sequence is CASSPRGTSANEQFF. The CDR3 DNA sequence: TGTGCCAGCAGCCCAAGGGGGACTAGCGCCAATGAGCAGTTCTTC.

The V gene is TRBV28, the J gene TRBJ2-7, with a tentative D call TRBD1 (6 bases). The V end was cut by 7 bases, the J end by 4 bases, with 14 bases between. The CDR3 is 13 amino acids. Germline loops: CDR1 MDHEN, CDR2 SYDVKM. CDR3 nucleotides: TGTGCCAGCACCCCAACCGGACAGTACGAGCAGTACTTC. It encodes CASTPTGQYEQYF. Looking up the rest from reference TRBV28 and TRBJ2-7 gives the full variable domain: DVKVTQSSRYLVKRTGEKVFLECVQDMDHENMFWYRQDPGLGLRLIYFSYDVKMKEKGDIPEGYSVSREKKERFSLILESASTNQTSMYLCASTPTGQYEQYFGPGTRLTVT.

The rearrangement links TRBV4-1 to TRBJ1-2, with a weak D call TRBD1 (5 bases). Germline V gene lookup returns CDR1 MGHRA and CDR2 YSYEKL. The V gene lost 1 base and the J gene lost 4 bases, with 13 bases spanning the gap. The CDR3 spans 15 residues. CDR3 in amino acids: CASSQGGGSSYGYTF. CDR3 DNA sequence: TGCGCCAGCAGCCAAGGGGGGGGGTCTAGCTATGGCTACACCTTC.

The table lists this clone with a count of one. V usage is TRBV7-2 and J usage is TRBJ2-1, with TRBD1 identical over 12 bases. Looked up from germline, CDR1 is SGHTA and CDR2 is FQGNSA. Germline trimming cut 0 bases from V and 5 bases from J; bases unmatched to any gene: 2. The CDR3 length is 16 residues. The CDR3 spells CASSLAGTGGNNEQFF. The CDR3 nucleotides are TGTGCCAGCAGCTTAGCCGGGACAGGGGGCAACAATGAGCAGTTCTTC. Complete variable domain (other parts from reference TRBV7-2 and TRBJ2-1): GAGVSQSPSNKVTEKGKDVELRCDPISGHTALYWYRQSLGQGLEFLIYFQGNSAPDKSGLPSDRFSAERTGGSVSTLTIQRTQQEDSAVYLCASSLAGTGGNNEQFFGPGTRLTVL.

This chain joins TRBV10-3 and TRBJ2-1; TRBD1 might be the D (7 bases). Germline V gene lookup returns CDR1 ENHRY and CDR2 SYGVKD. CDR3 length equals 13 residues. V was clipped by 7 bases and J by 8 bases, with 15 bases between them. CDR3 sequence reads: CAITGGGWDEQFF. In nucleotides, the CDR3 is TGTGCCATCACTGGAGGGGGCTGGGATGAGCAGTTCTTC.

The rearrangement joins TRBV7-2 to TRBJ1-4; TRBD1 matches at 9 bases. Unmatched junction bases numbered 2, after V lost 1 base and J lost 5 bases. CDR1 SGHTA and CDR2 FQGNSA come from the germline V gene. The CDR3 is 15 amino acids. CDR3 sequence reads: CASSLEGQGNEKLFF. In DNA, the CDR3 is TGTGCCAGCAGCTTAGAGGGACAGGGAAATGAAAAACTGTTTTTT. Supplemented by reference TRBV7-2 and TRBJ1-4, the full variable domain reads GAGVSQSPSNKVTEKGKDVELRCDPISGHTALYWYRQSLGQGLEFLIYFQGNSAPDKSGLPSDRFSAERTGGSVSTLTIQRTQQEDSAVYLCASSLEGQGNEKLFFGSGTQLSVL.

The chain is built from TRBV18 and TRBJ1-5; 11 bases line up with TRBD1. The trim removed 0 bases at V and 7 bases at J, leaving 5 bases unmatched. Per germline, CDR1 KGHSH and CDR2 LQKENI. The CDR3 extends over 16 amino acids. CDR3 loop: CASSPPGTGGDQPQHF. The CDR3 bases are TGTGCCAGCTCACCACCGGGGACAGGGGGTGACCAGCCCCAGCATTTT.

This clone was observed a single time. The chain joins TRBV2 to TRBJ2-3; the D gene is possibly TRBD2 (6 bases). In germline, CDR1 is SNHLY, CDR2 FYNNEI. There are 14 residues in the CDR3. Trimming cost V 6 bases and J 6 bases, with 16 bases left between them. CDR3 in amino acids: CASRERRVADTQYF. The CDR3 DNA reads TGTGCCAGCAGAGAAAGGAGGGTCGCTGATACGCAGTATTTT.

The chain couples TRBV2 to TRBJ1-2; TRBD1 matches 7 bases. The germline V gene has CDR1 SNHLY and CDR2 FYNNEI. This CDR3 has 15 amino acids. V shed 4 bases, J shed 5 bases, and the junction held 10 bases outside the gene matches. This CDR3 is CASSGRTGPSYGYTF. In DNA form, the CDR3 reads TGTGCCAGCAGTGGGCGGACAGGCCCCAGTTATGGCTACACCTTC.

The chain joins TRBV7-9 to TRBJ2-7; possible D gene TRBD2, 5 bases. The CDR3 contains 14 residues. Germline assignment: CDR1 SEHNR and CDR2 FQNEAQ (reference sequence). The V gene lost 6 bases and the J gene lost 3 bases, with 15 bases spanning the gap. CDR3 loop: CASSHERSRYEQYF. CDR3 DNA: TGTGCCAGCAGTCACGAGCGGTCTCGCTACGAGCAGTACTTC.

J is TRBJ2-5 and V is TRBV6-6; 9 nucleotides align to TRBD2. This CDR3 region has 14 residues. J gave up 11 bases and V 6 bases, and 13 bases lay outside the gene matches. Germline V gene sequence: CDR1 MNHNY, CDR2 SVGAGI (reference sequence). Written as DNA, the CDR3 is TGTGCCAGCAGCCTTAGCGGGAGTAAAGGTGAGCAGTACTTC. As protein: CASSLSGSKGEQYF.

The rearrangement links TRBV28 to TRBJ2-7; 8 bases map to TRBD1. With V trimmed by 3 bases and J by 2 bases, 12 bases remained unmatched. Germline CDR1 reads MDHEN; CDR2 reads SYDVKM. The CDR3 loop spans 17 amino acids. The chain's CDR3 is CASSFGQGQHLTYEQYF. The CDR3 nucleotides read TGTGCCAGCAGTTTTGGACAGGGCCAACACCTAACCTACGAGCAGTACTTC.

The chain recombines TRBV9 with TRBJ2-3; 10 bases line up with TRBD2. Germline V gene lookup returns CDR1 SGDLS and CDR2 YYNGEE. J gave up 2 bases and V 3 bases, and 3 bases lay outside the gene matches. This CDR3 has 15 residues. For the CDR3, the DNA is TGTGCCAGCAGCGCAAGCGGGAGGGCCACAGATACGCAGTATTTT. This gives the protein CASSASGRATDTQYF.

The chain employs TRBV10-3 and TRBJ2-5, with 8 bases identical to TRBD2. The CDR3 is made up of 15 amino acids. V was pared by 6 bases and J by 3 bases, with 9 bases of the junction left unmatched. CDR1 ENHRY and CDR2 SYGVKD come from the germline V gene. Written as DNA, the CDR3 is TGTGCCATCAGCCTTGAGCGGGGGCCCAAAGAGACCCAGTACTTC. It is translated as CAISLERGPKETQYF.

V and J are TRBV9 and TRBJ1-1; TRBD1 matches at 7 bases. V shed 3 bases, J shed 2 bases, and the junction held 1 base outside the gene matches. The CDR3 is 13 amino acids. In germline, CDR1 is SGDLS, CDR2 YYNGEE. The CDR3, as DNA: TGTGCCAGCAGCGCAGGGGGTAACACTGAAGCTTTCTTT. Its protein is CASSAGGNTEAFF.

V is TRBV5-1 and J is TRBJ1-1; 10 bases agree with TRBD1. This CDR3 region has 14 residues. The V gene's germline CDR1 is SGHRS and CDR2 YFSETQ. V lost 3 bases, J lost 4 bases, and 3 bases stayed unmatched. As DNA, the CDR3 is TGCGCCAGCAGCTCCGGGACAGGGGCCACTGAAGCTTTCTTT. Protein: CASSSGTGATEAFF.

The chain couples TRBV2 to TRBJ2-1; D is ambiguous. Trimming pared 5 bases from V and 7 bases from J, leaving 6 bases between. Germline V gives CDR1 SNHLY, CDR2 FYNNEI. The CDR3 sequence is 11 residues long. Here the CDR3 DNA reads TGTGCCAGCAGTTTAAAAAATGAGCAGTTCTTC. This codes for CASSLKNEQFF.

The chain recombines TRBV28 with TRBJ2-7; 7 bases are a match to TRBD2. CDR1 and CDR2 (germline): MDHEN, SYDVKM. Germline trimming cut 3 bases from V and 6 bases from J; bases unmatched to any gene: 17. The CDR3 has 17 residues. As DNA, the CDR3 is TGTGCCAGCAGTTTCCCCCTGGGGGGGAGATGGGTGGGCGAGCAGTACTTC. Translated: CASSFPLGGRWVGEQYF.

V and J are TRBV5-4 and TRBJ1-3; D may be TRBD1 (5 bases). Germline V gene sequence: CDR1 SGHNT, CDR2 YYREEE (reference sequence). The CDR3 has 16 amino acids. Trimming removed 1 base at V and 1 base at J, with 12 bases between. The chain's CDR3 is CASSLIGVNSGNTIYF. CDR3 DNA: TGTGCCAGCAGCTTGATAGGGGTAAATTCTGGAAACACCATATATTTT.

V gene TRBV9 combines with J gene TRBJ2-3; D not certain. V dropped 7 bases and J dropped 4 bases, with 13 bases sitting between them. Germline V gene sequence: CDR1 SGDLS, CDR2 YYNGEE. CDR3 length equals 13 residues. The CDR3 bases are TGTGCCAGCCGATCCTCCGGAGCAGATACGCAGTATTTT. Encoded protein: CASRSSGADTQYF.

CDR3 protein: CASSLRREVAYNEQFF. CDR3 DNA: TGTGCCAGCAGCTTGAGGCGGGAGGTTGCCTACAATGAGCAGTTCTTC. The rearrangement links TRBV5-6 to TRBJ2-1, with TRBD2 matching over 8 bases. J gave up 2 bases and V 1 base, and 5 bases lay outside the gene matches. Germline V gives CDR1 SGHDT, CDR2 YYEEEE. This CDR3 has 16 amino acids.

This clone has only a few counts. This chain uses TRBV7-2 with TRBJ2-1; 8 positions agree with TRBD1. V dropped 5 bases and J dropped 10; count of bases not matched to a gene: 13. The germline CDR1 and CDR2 sequences are SGHTA and FQGNSA. This CDR3 is 15 amino acids long. In nucleotides, the CDR3 is TGTGCCAGCAGCCGGGACAGGAGTGTAAGATGGGAGCAGTTCTTC. Translating it yields CASSRDRSVRWEQFF.

This clone was detected only once. This chain connects TRBV19 to TRBJ2-5; possible D gene TRBD1, 6 bases. Trimming removed 4 bases at V and 2 bases at J, with 14 bases between. Germline values: CDR1 LNHDA, CDR2 SQIVND (reference sequence). The CDR3 spans 15 residues. The CDR3 nucleotides are TGTGCCAGTAGTAACGGACAGATCCCGCAAGAGACCCAGTACTTC. As protein: CASSNGQIPQETQYF.

The gene calls are TRBV28 and TRBJ2-3, with 11 bases fitting TRBD2. Germline V CDR1 and CDR2: MDHEN, SYDVKM. This CDR3 is 18 amino acids long. Trimming cost V 10 bases and J 1 base; bases outside gene matches: 16. The CDR3 nucleotides read TGTGCCACAAAGCCGCGTCTAGCGGGAGGAGGGGGCACAGATACGCAGTATTTT. Translation: CATKPRLAGGGGTDTQYF.

V gene TRBV29-1 combines with J gene TRBJ2-1; D is ambiguous. Germline CDR1 and CDR2: SQVTM and ANQGSEA. The CDR3 runs 14 residues. V was trimmed by 1 base and J by 2 bases, leaving 9 bases between them. The CDR3 loop reads CSVEGFGAYNEQFF. In DNA form, the CDR3 reads TGCAGCGTTGAAGGATTCGGAGCCTACAATGAGCAGTTCTTC.

The CDR3 region is CASSQTGFQGYTF. DNA of the CDR3: TGTGCCAGCAGCCAGACAGGGTTTCAGGGCTACACCTTC. The chain employs TRBV5-4 and TRBJ1-2, with TRBD1 identical over 7 bases. J lost 8 bases, V lost 4 bases, and 8 bases had no gene match. Germline values: CDR1 SGHNT, CDR2 YYREEE (reference sequence). The CDR3 runs 13 residues. The entire variable domain, with the rest obtained from reference TRBV5-4 and TRBJ1-2, is as follows: ETGVTQSPTHLIKTRGQQVTLRCSSQSGHNTVSWYQQALGQGPQFIFQYYREEENGRGNFPPRFSGLQFPNYSSELNVNALELDDSALYLCASSQTGFQGYTFGSGTRLTVV.